A selection of T cell receptor beta chains follows, all from one sample in a study of blood T cell repertoires in COVID-19. Clones were read by immunoSEQ multiplex PCR, and TCRdb kept only the in-frame ones, dropping some. The sample records hundreds of thousands of clones, 65% to 85% being singletons. Sequences were obtained from peripheral blood. Source of these receptors: a woman older than 75 with acute or convalescent COVID-19. CDR3s include the opening cysteine and the closing phenylalanine or tryptophan. The order of the fields is V gene, J gene, CDR3 protein.

v_call: TRBV5-5
j_call: TRBJ2-3
cdr3_aa: CASSFDGTSYTDTQYF

v_call: TRBV11-3
j_call: TRBJ2-2
cdr3_aa: CASSLGLAGAGELFF

v_call: TRBV5-1
j_call: TRBJ2-7
cdr3_aa: CASSQTRDSHYEQYF

v_call: TRBV9
j_call: TRBJ2-1
cdr3_aa: CASSTGGTYNEQFF

v_call: TRBV9
j_call: TRBJ1-1
cdr3_aa: CASSAPGNLNTEAFF

v_call: TRBV11-3
j_call: TRBJ1-5
cdr3_aa: CASYLRGLGNQPQHF

v_call: TRBV18
j_call: TRBJ2-3
cdr3_aa: CASSPRAGGSDTQYF

v_call: TRBV5-1
j_call: TRBJ1-1
cdr3_aa: CASSGAFSLAFF

v_call: TRBV28
j_call: TRBJ1-2
cdr3_aa: CASSSGQGALLGYTF

v_call: TRBV15
j_call: TRBJ2-7
cdr3_aa: CATSVDRGPWGEQYF

v_call: TRBV6-5
j_call: TRBJ1-2
cdr3_aa: CATQGAVPNGYTF

v_call: TRBV6-5
j_call: TRBJ2-1
cdr3_aa: CASSTGSYNEQFF

v_call: TRBV5-1
j_call: TRBJ1-3
cdr3_aa: CASSSAGGSGNTIYF

v_call: TRBV7-9
j_call: TRBJ2-3
cdr3_aa: CASRPDRGNADTQYF

v_call: TRBV4-1
j_call: TRBJ1-1
cdr3_aa: CASSPDISWTEAFF

v_call: TRBV29-1
j_call: TRBJ1-1
cdr3_aa: CSAQPGGVEAFF

v_call: TRBV7-8
j_call: TRBJ2-2
cdr3_aa: CASSLYRPLTSMGTGELFF

v_call: TRBV4-2
j_call: TRBJ2-7
cdr3_aa: CASSQDWDRGLILYEQYF

v_call: TRBV6-5
j_call: TRBJ2-5
cdr3_aa: CASSKTYQETQYF

v_call: TRBV3-1/TRBV3-2
j_call: TRBJ2-3
cdr3_aa: CASSQASGTSGGILNTQYF

v_call: TRBV3-1/TRBV3-2
j_call: TRBJ2-3
cdr3_aa: CASSQDTGGLTDTQYF

v_call: TRBV3-1/TRBV3-2
j_call: TRBJ2-3
cdr3_aa: CASSQGFFGGGASTDTQYF

v_call: TRBV6-6
j_call: TRBJ2-1
cdr3_aa: CASSHLAASGGSSYNEQFF

v_call: TRBV11-3
j_call: TRBJ2-1
cdr3_aa: CASSLGGAEQFF

v_call: TRBV18
j_call: TRBJ1-4
cdr3_aa: CASSRDPPDRFANEKLFF

v_call: TRBV11-2
j_call: TRBJ2-1
cdr3_aa: CASSRDRAGYNEQFF

v_call: TRBV19
j_call: TRBJ2-3
cdr3_aa: CASSKRGVTDTQYF

v_call: TRBV2
j_call: TRBJ2-5
cdr3_aa: CASRVAGVRETQYF

v_call: TRBV5-1
j_call: TRBJ2-3
cdr3_aa: CASSFQTSGGLVTDTQYF

v_call: TRBV7-2
j_call: TRBJ2-1
cdr3_aa: CASSFASGRAFNEQFF

v_call: TRBV6-4
j_call: TRBJ2-2
cdr3_aa: CASSEQGIGGELFF